Listed below are T cell receptor beta chains from one sample, sequenced in a study of blood T cell repertoires in COVID-19. Assay: immunoSEQ multiplex PCR; the TCRdb copy retains only in-frame clones and omits some. The sample shows about 150,000 clones, 80% of them seen only once. The sample comprised peripheral blood. The receptors stem from a man aged 55 to 70 with acute or convalescent COVID-19. Each CDR3 is given with its conserved first and last residue. A D gene is named only where the DNA matches it firmly.

d_gene: TRBD1
j_gene: TRBJ1-2
v_gene: TRBV3-1/TRBV3-2
CDR3aa: CASSQDENRGITF

d_gene: TRBD1
j_gene: TRBJ1-2
v_gene: TRBV4-1
CDR3aa: CASSQDMRQGLYGYTF

d_gene: TRBD1
j_gene: TRBJ1-2
v_gene: TRBV12-3/TRBV12-4
CDR3aa: CASRLQGNYGYTF

d_gene: .
j_gene: TRBJ1-3
v_gene: TRBV5-4
CDR3aa: CASSLDQGLAGNTIYF

d_gene: TRBD2
j_gene: TRBJ2-5
v_gene: TRBV6-5
CDR3aa: CASSYNSGGAVGQYF

d_gene: TRBD1
j_gene: TRBJ2-7
v_gene: TRBV19
CDR3aa: CASTPRDRSYEQYF

d_gene: .
j_gene: TRBJ2-1
v_gene: TRBV6-6
CDR3aa: CASSYSNHNEQFF

d_gene: TRBD1
j_gene: TRBJ2-7
v_gene: TRBV18
CDR3aa: CASSPDRGRGYEQYF

d_gene: .
j_gene: TRBJ1-3
v_gene: TRBV7-9
CDR3aa: CASSLGGGNSGNTIYF

d_gene: TRBD2
j_gene: TRBJ2-1
v_gene: TRBV24-1
CDR3aa: CATSEATSGRVNEQFF

d_gene: TRBD1
j_gene: TRBJ1-3
v_gene: TRBV4-1
CDR3aa: CASSGQGEYTIYF

d_gene: .
j_gene: TRBJ2-7
v_gene: TRBV10-1
CDR3aa: CAVRESPSYEQYF

d_gene: .
j_gene: TRBJ1-1
v_gene: TRBV24-1
CDR3aa: CATSSGTEAFF

d_gene: TRBD2
j_gene: TRBJ2-3
v_gene: TRBV7-2
CDR3aa: CASSSAGLSTDTQYF

d_gene: .
j_gene: TRBJ1-1
v_gene: TRBV5-5
CDR3aa: CASSLGHGNTEAFF

d_gene: TRBD2
j_gene: TRBJ2-5
v_gene: TRBV5-1
CDR3aa: CASSLGGSGSQETQYF

d_gene: .
j_gene: TRBJ1-6
v_gene: TRBV15
CDR3aa: CATSRAGVRFNSPLHF

d_gene: .
j_gene: TRBJ1-1
v_gene: TRBV6-6
CDR3aa: CASSYRGETEAFF

d_gene: .
j_gene: TRBJ1-2
v_gene: TRBV6-1
CDR3aa: CASSEALRSNYGYTF

d_gene: TRBD2
j_gene: TRBJ2-1
v_gene: TRBV5-8
CDR3aa: CASSSLAGEQFF

d_gene: TRBD2
j_gene: TRBJ2-1
v_gene: TRBV6-2/TRBV6-3
CDR3aa: CASSSGLAGSYEQFF

d_gene: .
j_gene: TRBJ2-1
v_gene: TRBV21-1
CDR3aa: CASTAMGTSPAPYNEQFF

d_gene: .
j_gene: TRBJ1-5
v_gene: TRBV28
CDR3aa: CASSLTGDPQHF

d_gene: TRBD2
j_gene: TRBJ2-7
v_gene: TRBV5-6
CDR3aa: CASSIRGVPTYEQYF

d_gene: TRBD2
j_gene: TRBJ2-5
v_gene: TRBV7-2
CDR3aa: CASSSSGTSRETQYF

d_gene: .
j_gene: TRBJ1-2
v_gene: TRBV28
CDR3aa: CASRSPGIRIYGYTF

d_gene: TRBD2
j_gene: TRBJ2-3
v_gene: TRBV13
CDR3aa: CASTSGGTTDTQYF

d_gene: .
j_gene: TRBJ2-3
v_gene: TRBV3-1/TRBV3-2
CDR3aa: CASSLGGGFADTQYF

d_gene: TRBD2
j_gene: TRBJ2-3
v_gene: TRBV5-1
CDR3aa: CASSLGRGGSDTQYF

d_gene: .
j_gene: TRBJ1-1
v_gene: TRBV5-4
CDR3aa: CASSLMGSYTEAFF

d_gene: .
j_gene: TRBJ1-6
v_gene: TRBV6-5
CDR3aa: CASSYSGGSHSPLHF

d_gene: TRBD1
j_gene: TRBJ1-1
v_gene: TRBV28
CDR3aa: CASSFTPSGGITEAFF

d_gene: TRBD2
j_gene: TRBJ2-3
v_gene: TRBV15
CDR3aa: CATSSSSGSTDTQYF

d_gene: .
j_gene: TRBJ2-2
v_gene: TRBV5-5
CDR3aa: CASSNRVTGELFF

d_gene: .
j_gene: TRBJ1-5
v_gene: TRBV4-1
CDR3aa: CASSQDQRGAGQPQHF

d_gene: .
j_gene: TRBJ1-5
v_gene: TRBV6-2/TRBV6-3
CDR3aa: CASSSRRGAGVQPQHF

d_gene: .
j_gene: TRBJ2-7
v_gene: TRBV19
CDR3aa: CASSSQIFSSYEQYF

d_gene: .
j_gene: TRBJ1-1
v_gene: TRBV12-5
CDR3aa: CASGQGAAREEAFF

d_gene: .
j_gene: TRBJ1-2
v_gene: TRBV4-2
CDR3aa: CASSQAVGAANYGYTF

d_gene: .
j_gene: TRBJ2-5
v_gene: TRBV28
CDR3aa: CASAPAGVRGQETQYF

d_gene: .
j_gene: TRBJ1-6
v_gene: TRBV3-1/TRBV3-2
CDR3aa: CASSQDPPYWSDSPLHF

d_gene: TRBD1
j_gene: TRBJ2-3
v_gene: TRBV15
CDR3aa: CATSKGQGLTDTQYF

d_gene: TRBD1
j_gene: TRBJ2-7
v_gene: TRBV19
CDR3aa: CASSETGGLGEQYF

d_gene: TRBD1
j_gene: TRBJ1-6
v_gene: TRBV6-2/TRBV6-3
CDR3aa: CASSLNRGRGVSPLHF

d_gene: TRBD1
j_gene: TRBJ1-2
v_gene: TRBV6-5
CDR3aa: CASSRQGTDYGYTF

d_gene: .
j_gene: TRBJ2-7
v_gene: TRBV5-4
CDR3aa: CASSSGTTYEQYF

d_gene: TRBD2
j_gene: TRBJ2-1
v_gene: TRBV7-3
CDR3aa: CASSRGLAPEQFF

d_gene: TRBD2
j_gene: TRBJ2-5
v_gene: TRBV6-2/TRBV6-3
CDR3aa: CASSLGGVQETQYF

d_gene: TRBD1
j_gene: TRBJ1-2
v_gene: TRBV23-1
CDR3aa: CARPLGQEHYGYTF

d_gene: TRBD2
j_gene: TRBJ2-3
v_gene: TRBV7-3
CDR3aa: CASSLSASGVTDTQYF

d_gene: .
j_gene: TRBJ2-6
v_gene: TRBV10-3
CDR3aa: CAISESPSTGANVLTF

d_gene: TRBD2
j_gene: TRBJ2-2
v_gene: TRBV27
CDR3aa: CASSSQRTSRGNTGELFF

d_gene: TRBD2
j_gene: TRBJ2-3
v_gene: TRBV11-3
CDR3aa: CASSYGLDGDTQYF

d_gene: TRBD1
j_gene: TRBJ1-2
v_gene: TRBV29-1
CDR3aa: CSVAGTGGDYGYTF

d_gene: .
j_gene: TRBJ1-3
v_gene: TRBV25-1
CDR3aa: CASSEGHSGNTIYF

d_gene: .
j_gene: TRBJ1-1
v_gene: TRBV5-4
CDR3aa: CASSPSGGVVNTEAFF

d_gene: TRBD2
j_gene: TRBJ2-7
v_gene: TRBV19
CDR3aa: CASSHQRGTYEQYF

d_gene: .
j_gene: TRBJ2-1
v_gene: TRBV9
CDR3aa: CASSVGPVNEQFF

d_gene: .
j_gene: TRBJ1-3
v_gene: TRBV9
CDR3aa: CASSSHVGAKGDTIYF

d_gene: .
j_gene: TRBJ2-7
v_gene: TRBV5-5
CDR3aa: CASSLSPQGVTHEQYF